These T cell receptor beta chains were read from a single sample in a study of OX40 agonist ivuxolimab in advanced cancers. TCRdb's copy holds only in-frame clones and misses some; the assay was immunoSEQ multiplex PCR. The data contain about 50,000 clones, roughly 87% of them singletons. The sample consisted of CD4+ or CD8+ T cells sorted from blood, taken in a trial of the OX40 agonist ivuxolimab. These receptors were taken from an adult with an advanced solid tumor such as melanoma, head and neck, liver or kidney cancer. Each CDR3 is given with its conserved first and last residue. A D gene is named only where the DNA matches it firmly. The listing skips clone size in some rows; elsewhere it reads once, few, many or a size class.

abundance	len	d_gene	v_gene	j_gene	CDR3nt	CDR3aa
NA	14	NA	TRBV27	TRBJ2-7	TGTGCCAGCAGTTTAGTGGTACAGGAGTACGAGCAGTACTTC	CASSLVVQEYEQYF
NA	12	NA	TRBV7-8	TRBJ2-3	TGTGCCAGCAGCTTATGGCCAGATACGCAGTATTTT	CASSLWPDTQYF
once	14	TRBD1	TRBV29-1	TRBJ2-7	TGCAGCATAGTGGACAGGGACCTTTCCTACGAGCAGTACTTC	CSIVDRDLSYEQYF
NA	16	TRBD1	TRBV10-3	TRBJ2-6	TGTGCCATCAGTGAACACAGGGGGGCTGGGGCCAACGTCCTGACTTTC	CAISEHRGAGANVLTF
NA	14	TRBD1	TRBV6-6	TRBJ2-5	TGTGCCAGCAGGAGGGGACAGGGACAAGAGACCCAGTACTTC	CASRRGQGQETQYF
NA	17	TRBD1	TRBV2	TRBJ2-6	TGTGCCAGCAGCCGGGACAGGTCGAGTACTGGGGCCAACGTCCTGACTTTC	CASSRDRSSTGANVLTF
NA	16	NA	TRBV4-2	TRBJ2-2	TGTGCCAGCAGCCAAGATGCGGTCGGCATCACCGGGGAGCTGTTTTTT	CASSQDAVGITGELFF
NA	14	NA	TRBV28	TRBJ1-2	TGTGCCAGCAGAGAGAACCATCCGGTCGATGGCTACACCTTC	CASRENHPVDGYTF
NA	15	NA	TRBV7-2	TRBJ1-3	TGTGCCAGCAGCTTAAGGGCAGGGGTTGGAAACACCATATATTTT	CASSLRAGVGNTIYF
NA	15	TRBD1	TRBV4-2	TRBJ2-7	TGTGCCAGCAGTCCCCTCGACAGGGGTCCCTACGAGCAGTACTTC	CASSPLDRGPYEQYF
NA	13	NA	TRBV6-4	TRBJ2-2	TGTGCCAGCAGTAATAGGGGATCCGGGGAGCTGTTTTTT	CASSNRGSGELFF
NA	14	TRBD1	TRBV14	TRBJ1-6	TGTGCCAGCAGCCAAGGGACAGGGGTTTCACCCCTCCACTTT	CASSQGTGVSPLHF
NA	16	TRBD2	TRBV5-4	TRBJ2-4	TGTGCCAGCAGCCCTGGTCGCGGGAGGGCCGTGAACATTCAGTACTTC	CASSPGRGRAVNIQYF
NA	15	TRBD1	TRBV7-8	TRBJ2-7	TGTGCCAGCAGCTCCGGGCCCGAGACCAACAGGGGGCGGTACTTC	CASSSGPETNRGRYF
NA	14	NA	TRBV7-9	TRBJ2-1	TGTGCCAGCAGCTCCCTTTGGGACTACAATGAGCAGTTCTTC	CASSSLWDYNEQFF
NA	17	NA	TRBV5-1	TRBJ2-1	TGCGCCAGCAGCCCCGGACTCACCGGAAGGTCCTACAATGAGCAGTTCTTC	CASSPGLTGRSYNEQFF
NA	16	TRBD2	TRBV28	TRBJ2-2	TGTGCCAGCAGTTTACCCCGGACTAGCGGGACCGGGGAGCTGTTTTTT	CASSLPRTSGTGELFF
NA	14	NA	TRBV7-6	TRBJ2-7	TGTGCCAGCAGCCCAGTGGGCTCCGGCTACGAGCAGTACTTC	CASSPVGSGYEQYF
NA	15	TRBD1	TRBV6-6	TRBJ2-2	TGTGCCAGCAGACAACAGGGGACGAACACCGGGGAGCTGTTTTTT	CASRQQGTNTGELFF
NA	14	NA	TRBV7-3	TRBJ2-5	TGTGCCAGCAGCGCCGGCGGCGGGTGGGAGACCCAGTACTTC	CASSAGGGWETQYF
NA	17	NA	TRBV18	TRBJ2-1	TGTGCCAGCTCACCACTTTATCGGGACGGAATCTACAATGAGCAGTTCTTC	CASSPLYRDGIYNEQFF
NA	14	NA	TRBV5-1	TRBJ2-1	TGCGCCAGCAGATCCGGGACGGTCCACAATGAGCAGTTCTTC	CASRSGTVHNEQFF
NA	11	NA	TRBV20-1	TRBJ2-7	TGCAGTGCTAGAGCCTCCTACGAGCAGTACTTC	CSARASYEQYF
NA	13	TRBD1	TRBV7-3	TRBJ2-2	TGTGCCAGCAGCACACACCGGGACAGGAGGCTGTTTTTT	CASSTHRDRRLFF
NA	12	NA	TRBV29-1	TRBJ1-1	TGCAGCGTTGGGTTTCGGGGAACTGAAGCTTTCTTT	CSVGFRGTEAFF
NA	14	NA	TRBV4-2	TRBJ1-4	TGTGCCAGCAGCCAAGAGTCGGCGAATGAAAAACTGTTTTTT	CASSQESANEKLFF
few	12	NA	TRBV2	TRBJ2-7	TGTGCCAGCAGCGGGTTGCCCTACGAGCAGTACTTC	CASSGLPYEQYF
NA	12	NA	TRBV6-5	TRBJ2-1	TGTGCCAGCAGCCAGTTGACAGGCGAGTTGTTCTTC	CASSQLTGELFF
NA	13	NA	TRBV28	TRBJ2-4	TGTGCCAGCAGTTTTCGGGATAGAAACATTCAGTACTTC	CASSFRDRNIQYF
NA	16	NA	TRBV19	TRBJ2-1	TGTGCCAGTAGCACATCGGGACTTGGTTCTTTCAATGAGCAGTTCTTC	CASSTSGLGSFNEQFF
NA	17	TRBD2	TRBV19	TRBJ2-7	TGTGCCAGTAGTGGTTCGGGACTAGCGGGAGAATTCCACGAGCAGTACTTC	CASSGSGLAGEFHEQYF
NA	12	NA	TRBV30	TRBJ1-1	TGTGCCTGGAGTCCAGGTTTTCCTGAAGCTTTCTTT	CAWSPGFPEAFF
NA	13	NA	TRBV5-4	TRBJ2-1	TGTGCCAGCAGCTTGTGGGGGGCGGCTGAGCAGTTCTTC	CASSLWGAAEQFF
NA	15	TRBD1	TRBV5-4	TRBJ2-3	TGTGCCAGCAGCTTGAGACAGGGGGGCACAGATACGCAGTATTTT	CASSLRQGGTDTQYF
NA	14	NA	TRBV18	TRBJ1-5	TGTGCCAGCTCAGAAACAGGAGGCAATCAGCCCCAGCATTTT	CASSETGGNQPQHF
once	17	TRBD2	TRBV6-4	TRBJ2-1	TGTGCCAGCAGTGCGGGGCCTAGCGGAAGCTCCTACAATGAGCAGTTCTTC	CASSAGPSGSSYNEQFF
few	16	TRBD2	TRBV5-5	TRBJ2-2	TGTGCCAGCAGCTTGGAACCTAGCGGGTCCACCGGGGAGCTGTTTTTT	CASSLEPSGSTGELFF
NA	14	TRBD1	TRBV5-1	TRBJ2-5	TGCGCCAGCAGCTGGGGACAGGGGGCAGAGACCCAGTACTTC	CASSWGQGAETQYF
NA	14	NA	TRBV5-1	TRBJ2-1	TGCGCCAGCAGCTTTGGGAGCTCCTACAATGAGCAGTTCTTC	CASSFGSSYNEQFF
NA	14	NA	TRBV5-1	TRBJ2-5	TGCGCCAGCAGCTTGGTCGGCCCGTCGGGGACCCAGTACTTC	CASSLVGPSGTQYF
few	11	NA	TRBV2	TRBJ1-2	TGTGCCAGCAAACAAGACTATGGCTACACCTTC	CASKQDYGYTF
NA	14	NA	TRBV11-1	TRBJ2-1	TGTGCCAGCAGCTTAGAGGACTGGCCAAATGAGCAGTTCTTC	CASSLEDWPNEQFF
NA	19	TRBD2	TRBV30	TRBJ2-5	TGTGCCTGGACCCCTACCGAAAGACTAGCGGCCCCCCATCAAGAGACCCAGTACTTC	CAWTPTERLAAPHQETQYF
few	14	TRBD2	TRBV2	TRBJ2-1	TGTGCCAGCAGTTCTAGCGGTCTTTACAATGAGCAGTTCTTC	CASSSSGLYNEQFF
NA	16	NA	TRBV2	TRBJ2-7	TGTGCCAGCAGTGCCGTCCAGGGGATCGGCCCCAGCGAGCAGTACTTC	CASSAVQGIGPSEQYF
NA	14	NA	TRBV11-3	TRBJ1-3	TGTGCCAGCAGCAAAGGAATATCTGGAAACACCATATATTTT	CASSKGISGNTIYF
NA	16	TRBD2	TRBV19	TRBJ2-1	TGTGCCAGTAGTATTGGGGGACTAGCATCCTACAATGAGCAGTTCTTC	CASSIGGLASYNEQFF
once	13	TRBD1	TRBV28	TRBJ2-3	TGTGCCAGCAGAAGGACAGGGATACATACGCAGTATTTT	CASRRTGIHTQYF
once	16	NA	TRBV19	TRBJ1-1	TGTGCCAGTAGTATTCTGGGGACGAGAGGGGGCACTGAAGCTTTCTTT	CASSILGTRGGTEAFF
NA	14	NA	TRBV5-1	TRBJ1-4	TGCGCCAGCAGCTTGGGCCAGTACACAGAAAAACTGTTTTTT	CASSLGQYTEKLFF
NA	15	TRBD2	TRBV5-1	TRBJ2-1	TGCGCCAGCAGCGCGGGACTAGCGGGAGGCCATGAGCAGTTCTTC	CASSAGLAGGHEQFF
NA	12	NA	TRBV6-4	TRBJ1-2	TGTGCCAGCAACACCCAGAACTATGGCTACACCTTC	CASNTQNYGYTF